A few counts support the clone carrying this T cell receptor beta chain. What it recognizes is unknown. TCRdb independently ran MiXCR on the 5' RACE reads; one entry per CDR3 protein. The data show approximately 490,000 distinct CDR3 sequences, just over 20% seen once. The sample is drawn from a study of T-cell memory formation after mild COVID-19. Study results and limitations: Contracting clones from day 15 to 85 showed balanced CD4/CD8; later expanders favored CD4+. For second-wave clones that peaked at day 37, SARS-CoV-2 specificity went unverified.

V dropped 2 bases and J dropped 2; count of bases not matched to a gene: 4. The CDR3 is 16 residues long. Germline values: CDR1 LGHNA, CDR2 YNFKEQ. This clonotype originated in an adult woman who had mild COVID-19 (a few samples of this study predate the infection). Cell type and time point are not known. Sample: PBMCs or a T cell subset sorted from them (not recorded which). This chain connects TRBV4-2 to TRBJ2-1; 9 bases align to TRBD2. CDR3 sequence (DNA): TGTGCCAGCAGCCAAAACCTAGCGGGGACCTACAATGAGCAGTTCTTC. The encoded protein is CASSQNLAGTYNEQFF.